What follows are 7 T cell receptor beta chains derived from one specimen sequenced in a study of shared clonotypes between healthy human individuals. Assay used: immunoSEQ multiplex PCR; TCRdb lists only in-frame clones, some missing. The sample contains hundreds of thousands of clones, about 79% of which appear only once. The source material was PBMCs. The receptors here all came from a woman between 40 and 50 years old in good health. Some clones in this sample may be carry-over from other donors' samples.

J is TRBJ1-4 and V is TRBV6-1; D is undetermined. This CDR3 contains 15 residues. Germline-derived CDR1 and CDR2 are MNHNS and SASEGT. Deletions cut 0 bases from V and 4 bases from J, with 9 bases between. Here the CDR3 reads CASSEAEANNEKLFF. Written as DNA, the CDR3 is TGTGCCAGCAGTGAAGCGGAGGCCAATAATGAAAAACTGTTTTTT.

This clone was seen a few times. The rearrangement uses TRBV4-2 and TRBJ2-4; D possibly corresponds to TRBD2 (5 bases). The CDR3 is 15 amino acids. Between the trimmed V and J ends, which lost 4 bases and 8 bases, there was a span of 18 bases. Germline V gene lookup returns CDR1 LGHNA and CDR2 YNFKEQ. The CDR3 DNA sequence: TGTGCCAGCAGCCTCCGTGGGGAGCCCGGGGACATTCAGTACTTC. As protein: CASSLRGEPGDIQYF.

The V and J genes are TRBV15 and TRBJ2-3; 8 bases line up with TRBD1. From germline, CDR1 is LNHNV and CDR2 YYDKDF (reference sequence). The CDR3 extends over 15 amino acids. Losses at the gene ends were 3 bases for V and 4 bases for J; bases not matched to a gene: 6. CDR3 protein: CATSRRTGTPDTQYF. CDR3 nucleotide sequence: TGTGCCACCAGCAGGAGGACAGGGACCCCAGATACGCAGTATTTT.

This chain joins TRBV7-8 and TRBJ2-1; D gene ambiguous. CDR1 and CDR2 (germline): SGHVS, FQNEAQ. V lost 1 base, J lost 10 bases, and 11 bases lay in between. The CDR3 is made up of 13 amino acids. CDR3 region: CASSLVPDTEQFF. The CDR3 region has the DNA TGTGCCAGCAGCTTAGTACCGGATACCGAGCAGTTCTTC. The full variable domain, completed using reference TRBV7-8 and TRBJ2-1, is GAGVSQSPRYKVAKRGQDVALRCDPISGHVSLFWYQQALGQGPEFLTYFQNEAQLDKSGLPSDRFFAERPEGSVSTLKIQRTQQEDSAVYLCASSLVPDTEQFFGPGTRLTVL.

CDR3 loop: CASSYLDTQYF. In DNA form, the CDR3 reads TGTGCCAGCAGCTACCTAGATACGCAGTATTTT. This rearrangement joins TRBV7-2 to TRBJ2-3, with no clear D. V was clipped by 4 bases and J by 5 bases, with 4 bases between them. Germline CDR1 is SGHTA and CDR2 is FQGNSA. The CDR3 spans 11 residues.

The chain links TRBV7-2 to TRBJ2-7; 12 bases line up with TRBD2. There are 17 residues in the CDR3. V lost 1 base, J lost 4 bases, and 8 bases stayed unmatched. CDR1 and CDR2 from the germline V gene are SGHTA and FQGNSA. In DNA form, the CDR3 reads TGTGCCAGCAGCTTAGAGACTAGCGGGGGCTGGGGTTACGAGCAGTACTTC. This encodes CASSLETSGGWGYEQYF.

CDR3 nucleotide sequence: TGCGCCAGCAGTGAGTCGGAGGACAGGGGTGGTGAGCAGTTCTTC. Protein product: CASSESEDRGGEQFF. The chain joins TRBV10-2 to TRBJ2-1; 9 bases fit TRBD1. This CDR3 has 15 residues. V dropped 0 bases and J dropped 9; count of bases not matched to a gene: 6. Germline values: CDR1 WSHSY, CDR2 SAAADI.